This is a list of T cell receptor beta chains from one sample in a study of blood T cell repertoires in COVID-19. The method was immunoSEQ multiplex PCR; TCRdb's version includes in-frame clones alone and lacks a portion of them. Here the sample spans more than 200,000 clones, roughly nine tenths being singletons. Sequencing input: peripheral blood. These receptors were taken from a woman between 45 and 65 years old with acute or convalescent COVID-19. Each CDR3 is given with its conserved first and last residue. The D gene is left open where the match is weak. The size entry is marked missing in some rows and otherwise reads once, few, many or a size class.

size: .
V: TRBV19
D: TRBD1
J: TRBJ2-2
CDR3: CASSIPPGQWDTGELFF
DNA: TGTGCCAGTAGTATACCCCCGGGACAGTGGGACACCGGGGAGCTGTTTTTT

size: once
V: TRBV5-8
D: TRBD1
J: TRBJ2-7
CDR3: CASTPGQGYEQYF
DNA: TGTGCCAGCACGCCGGGACAGGGATACGAGCAGTACTTC

size: .
V: TRBV9
D: TRBD1
J: TRBJ2-7
CDR3: CASSVGDRTYEQYF
DNA: TGTGCCAGCAGCGTAGGGGACAGGACCTACGAGCAGTACTTC

size: .
V: TRBV6-2/TRBV6-3
D: TRBD1
J: TRBJ2-7
CDR3: CASSFAGGSYEQYF
DNA: TGTGCCAGCAGTTTCGCAGGGGGCTCCTACGAGCAGTACTTC

size: once
V: TRBV6-5
D: .
J: TRBJ2-3
CDR3: CASSQDNFDTQYF
DNA: TGTGCCAGCAGTCAGGACAATTTTGATACGCAGTATTTT

size: .
V: TRBV12-3/TRBV12-4
D: .
J: TRBJ2-5
CDR3: CASSIGQQETQYF
DNA: TGTGCCAGCAGTATCGGACAGCAAGAGACCCAGTACTTC

size: .
V: TRBV5-6
D: TRBD2
J: TRBJ2-5
CDR3: CASSWTSGGALETQYF
DNA: TGTGCCAGCAGTTGGACTAGCGGGGGGGCTTTGGAGACCCAGTACTTC

size: .
V: TRBV13
D: TRBD1
J: TRBJ1-1
CDR3: CASSVGTGWTTEAFF
DNA: TGTGCCAGCAGCGTTGGGACAGGCTGGACCACTGAAGCTTTCTTT

size: .
V: TRBV12-3/TRBV12-4
D: .
J: TRBJ2-2
CDR3: CASTLSGELFF
DNA: TGTGCCAGCACCCTGTCCGGGGAGCTGTTTTTT

size: .
V: TRBV29-1
D: TRBD2
J: TRBJ2-3
CDR3: CSGLAPDTQYF
DNA: TGCAGCGGACTAGCACCAGATACGCAGTATTTT

size: .
V: TRBV27
D: TRBD2
J: TRBJ2-5
CDR3: CASSGTSQETQYF
DNA: TGTGCCAGTAGCGGGACTTCGCAAGAGACCCAGTACTTC

size: .
V: TRBV24-1
D: TRBD1
J: TRBJ2-3
CDR3: CATSDSRGTGDTDTQYF
DNA: TGTGCCACCAGTGATAGTCGGGGGACAGGGGACACAGATACGCAGTATTTT

size: .
V: TRBV11-3
D: TRBD1
J: TRBJ2-5
CDR3: CASSLGGQGEETQYF
DNA: TGTGCCAGCAGCCTAGGAGGACAGGGGGAAGAGACCCAGTACTTC

size: .
V: TRBV5-6
D: .
J: TRBJ1-1
CDR3: CASALMGGPGGANTEAFF
DNA: TGTGCCAGCGCCCTAATGGGGGGACCCGGCGGGGCGAACACTGAAGCTTTCTTT

size: .
V: TRBV11-3
D: TRBD2
J: TRBJ2-1
CDR3: CASSLYSGDRNEQFF
DNA: TGTGCCAGCAGCTTATATAGCGGGGACCGCAATGAGCAGTTCTTC

size: .
V: TRBV9
D: .
J: TRBJ2-3
CDR3: CASSVVEGPADTQYF
DNA: TGTGCCAGCAGCGTAGTAGAGGGTCCAGCAGATACGCAGTATTTT

size: .
V: TRBV25-1
D: TRBD2
J: TRBJ2-7
CDR3: CASSGGLAPTYEQYF
DNA: TGTGCCAGCAGTGGCGGACTAGCGCCAACCTACGAGCAGTACTTC

size: few
V: TRBV19
D: TRBD1
J: TRBJ1-3
CDR3: CASSTDQGGGNTIYF
DNA: TGTGCCAGTAGTACAGACCAGGGGGGTGGAAACACCATATATTTT

size: .
V: TRBV20-1
D: TRBD1
J: TRBJ2-1
CDR3: CSAGTGGEQFF
DNA: TGCAGTGCGGGGACAGGGGGTGAGCAGTTCTTC